These T cell receptor beta chains were read from a single sample in a study of T-cell memory formation after mild COVID-19. From the 5' RACE reads, TCRdb called clonotypes with MiXCR, one entry per CDR3 protein. Among 540,000 or so distinct CDR3 sequences listed, approximately 20% were seen once. The sample taken for sequencing was PBMCs or a T cell subset sorted from them (not recorded which). These receptors all come from an adult woman who had mild COVID-19 (a few samples of this study predate the infection). Cell type and time point are not known. Each CDR3 is given with its conserved first and last residue. The D gene is left open where the match is weak. Only some rows state a clone size, as once, few, many or a class for expanded clones.

J: TRBJ2-7; D: TRBD2; V: TRBV4-2; size: -; DNA: TGTGCCAGCAGCCAAGGGCCCCTAGCGGCTAATGTATATTACGAGCAGTACTTC; CDR3: CASSQGPLAANVYYEQYF
J: TRBJ1-1; D: TRBD1; V: TRBV20-1; size: -; DNA: TGCAGTGCTAGAGATCCCCCGGGACAGACGAACACTGAAGCTTTCTTT; CDR3: CSARDPPGQTNTEAFF
J: TRBJ2-2; D: TRBD1; V: TRBV7-3; size: -; DNA: TGTGCCAGCAGCTTAAGACAGGGCACCGCGAACACCGGGGAGCTGTTTTTT; CDR3: CASSLRQGTANTGELFF
J: TRBJ2-3; D: TRBD2; V: TRBV19; size: few; DNA: TGTGCCAGTAGTAGCGGGAGGGCCGGCAACACAGATACGCAGTATTTT; CDR3: CASSSGRAGNTDTQYF
J: TRBJ2-1; D: -; V: TRBV14; size: -; DNA: TGTGCCAGCAGCCAAGGAGGTCATGAGCAGTTCTTC; CDR3: CASSQGGHEQFF
J: TRBJ2-6; D: -; V: TRBV5-1; size: few; DNA: TGCGCCAGCAGCTCAGAGGGTTCTGGGGCCAACGTCCTGACTTTC; CDR3: CASSSEGSGANVLTF
J: TRBJ1-2; D: TRBD1; V: TRBV7-9; size: -; DNA: TGTGCCAGCAGCAAAACAGGGGGCGACGGCTACACCTTC; CDR3: CASSKTGGDGYTF
J: TRBJ2-2; D: TRBD2; V: TRBV9; size: few; DNA: TGTGCCAGCAGCCCCAGGCGGGAGAGGACCGGGGAGCTGTTTTTT; CDR3: CASSPRRERTGELFF
J: TRBJ2-1; D: TRBD1; V: TRBV30; size: -; DNA: TGTGCCTGGACGACAGGGGGCGTCTACAATGAGCAGTTCTTC; CDR3: CAWTTGGVYNEQFF
J: TRBJ2-3; D: TRBD2; V: TRBV12-3/TRBV12-4; size: -; DNA: TGTGCCAGCAGCCACAGCGGGGGGATAAATACGCAGTATTTT; CDR3: CASSHSGGINTQYF
J: TRBJ2-7; D: -; V: TRBV4-3; size: -; DNA: TGCGCCAGCAGCCAAGATGAAGATAGGACGGACGAGCAGTACTTC; CDR3: CASSQDEDRTDEQYF
J: TRBJ2-7; D: TRBD2; V: TRBV4-3; size: few; DNA: TGCGCCAGCAGCCCTTTAGCGGGAGGTGGCTACGAGCAGTACTTC; CDR3: CASSPLAGGGYEQYF
J: TRBJ1-4; D: -; V: TRBV6-5; size: once; DNA: TGTGCCAGCAGTTCCGGAGGGAGAAATGAAAAACTGTTTTTT; CDR3: CASSSGGRNEKLFF
J: TRBJ2-7; D: TRBD2; V: TRBV20-1; size: few; DNA: TGCAGTGCTAGGGGTGAAGGACTAGCGGAGCCCCCCTACGAGCAGTACTTC; CDR3: CSARGEGLAEPPYEQYF
J: TRBJ2-5; D: -; V: TRBV7-2; size: -; DNA: TGTGCCAGCAGCCGCCGGACTGGAGAAGAGACCCAGTACTTC; CDR3: CASSRRTGEETQYF
J: TRBJ2-7; D: TRBD1; V: TRBV4-1; size: few; DNA: TGCGCCAGCAGCCAAGATCCCTCGGGACAGGGGGCCTACGAGCAGTACTTC; CDR3: CASSQDPSGQGAYEQYF
J: TRBJ2-3; D: TRBD2; V: TRBV5-1; size: few; DNA: TGCGCCAGCAGCCCTCTGACTAGCGGGGGGGCTTCAGATACGCAGTATTTT; CDR3: CASSPLTSGGASDTQYF
J: TRBJ2-3; D: -; V: TRBV29-1; size: -; DNA: -; CDR3: CSVAGGTDTQCF
J: TRBJ2-7; D: -; V: TRBV5-1; size: -; DNA: TGCGCCAGCAGCCCCCTCGGAGAGCAGTACTTC; CDR3: CASSPLGEQYF
J: TRBJ1-5; D: -; V: TRBV7-3; size: few; DNA: TGTGCCAGCAGCCCGAATGGGCCGGGTCAGCCCCAGCATTTT; CDR3: CASSPNGPGQPQHF
J: TRBJ1-1; D: -; V: TRBV5-1; size: -; DNA: TGCGCCAGCAGCACCCTTATGGCCCGCGGGCATGGGAACACTGAAGCTTTCTTT; CDR3: CASSTLMARGHGNTEAFF
J: TRBJ2-7; D: -; V: TRBV10-3; size: -; DNA: TGTGCCATCAGTGAGTCGAGGAGGGGAACCTCCTACGAGCAGTACTTC; CDR3: CAISESRRGTSYEQYF
J: TRBJ2-5; D: -; V: TRBV7-9; size: -; DNA: TGTGCCAGCAGTATACCCGGACCGGGATTGGAGACCCAGTACTTC; CDR3: CASSIPGPGLETQYF
J: TRBJ1-5; D: TRBD1; V: TRBV4-3; size: -; DNA: TGCGCCAGCAGCCAAGAGCGGACAGGGTGGAAGCCCCAGCATTTT; CDR3: CASSQERTGWKPQHF
J: TRBJ2-1; D: -; V: TRBV6-5; size: -; DNA: TGTGCCAGCAGTTATAGGAGGGCAATATACAATGAGCAGTTCTTC; CDR3: CASSYRRAIYNEQFF
J: TRBJ2-3; D: TRBD2; V: TRBV15; size: few; DNA: TGTGCCACCGCTAGCGGGAGTAGGACAGATACGCAGTATTTT; CDR3: CATASGSRTDTQYF
J: TRBJ2-1; D: TRBD2; V: TRBV6-2/TRBV6-3; size: few; DNA: TGTGCCAGCAGCCGCGTAAGACTAGCGTACAATGAGCAGTTCTTC; CDR3: CASSRVRLAYNEQFF
J: TRBJ2-7; D: -; V: TRBV4-2; size: once; DNA: TGTGCCAGCAGCCAAGCCGTTGGGGGCTACGAGCAGTACTTC; CDR3: CASSQAVGGYEQYF
J: TRBJ2-2; D: -; V: TRBV12-3/TRBV12-4; size: many; DNA: TGTGCCAGCAGTTTATGGGGGAGTGGAACCGGGGAGCTGTTTTTT; CDR3: CASSLWGSGTGELFF
J: TRBJ1-2; D: TRBD1; V: TRBV4-3; size: few; DNA: TGCGCCAGCAGCCAAGATTTTGGACAGGCGGTCCTTTATGGCTACACCTTC; CDR3: CASSQDFGQAVLYGYTF
J: TRBJ1-1; D: -; V: TRBV5-6; size: -; DNA: TGTGCCAGCAGCTTGATGGGCAGAAATGAAGCTTTCTTT; CDR3: CASSLMGRNEAFF
J: TRBJ1-1; D: -; V: TRBV3-1; size: -; DNA: TGTGCCAGCAGCCAAGGTGGGTCTGGACCGTGGGCTTTCTTT; CDR3: CASSQGGSGPWAFF
J: TRBJ2-3; D: TRBD2; V: TRBV20-1; size: -; DNA: TGCAGTGCCCTCCTTACTAGCGGGAGGTGGGGCACAGATACGCAGTATTTT; CDR3: CSALLTSGRWGTDTQYF
J: TRBJ2-2; D: -; V: TRBV24-1; size: few; DNA: TGTGCCACCAGTGATTTCAGGAACACCGGGGAGCTGTTTTTT; CDR3: CATSDFRNTGELFF
J: TRBJ2-7; D: TRBD2; V: TRBV15; size: -; DNA: TGTGCCACCAGCGTGCTAGCGGACTACGAGCAGTACTTC; CDR3: CATSVLADYEQYF
J: TRBJ1-2; D: -; V: TRBV10-3; size: -; DNA: TGTGCCATCAGTGTTGCCCGCACTCCATCCTTTGGCTACACCTTC; CDR3: CAISVARTPSFGYTF
J: TRBJ2-1; D: -; V: TRBV12-3/TRBV12-4; size: few; DNA: TGTGCCAGCAGTTTACCTGGGAGAATTTGGGCTGAGCAGTTCTTC; CDR3: CASSLPGRIWAEQFF
J: TRBJ2-1; D: -; V: TRBV20-1; size: few; DNA: TGCAGTGCTAGGATACGTCTAGCGCATGAGCAGTTCTTC; CDR3: CSARIRLAHEQFF
J: TRBJ2-7; D: -; V: TRBV18; size: -; DNA: TGTGCCAGCTCACCCGGGACTCAACAATACGAGCAGTACTTC; CDR3: CASSPGTQQYEQYF
J: TRBJ2-1; D: -; V: TRBV4-2; size: -; DNA: TGTGCCAGCAGCCCGTCCTCGAGGGGAACCTACAATGAGCAGTTCTTC; CDR3: CASSPSSRGTYNEQFF
J: TRBJ2-1; D: -; V: TRBV11-2; size: few; DNA: TGTGCCAGCAGCACCCGGGCCTCCTACAATGAGCAGTTCTTC; CDR3: CASSTRASYNEQFF
J: TRBJ1-5; D: TRBD1; V: TRBV4-3; size: few; DNA: TGCGCCAGCAGCCAAGAGTTCTTATCCGGGACAGGTAGCAATCAGCCCCAGCATTTT; CDR3: CASSQEFLSGTGSNQPQHF
J: TRBJ2-7; D: -; V: TRBV24-1; size: -; DNA: TGTGCCACCAGTGATGGCGCGGTGGGAAAATACGAGCAGTACTTC; CDR3: CATSDGAVGKYEQYF
J: TRBJ2-5; D: TRBD2; V: TRBV5-6; size: -; DNA: TGTGCCAGCAGCGGGTCGTGGCGGGGGGGCGAGGAGACCCAGTACTTC; CDR3: CASSGSWRGGEETQYF
J: TRBJ2-6; D: -; V: TRBV7-2; size: -; DNA: TGTGCCAGCAGCAAACAGGGTGGCTCTGGGGCCAACGTCCTGACTTTC; CDR3: CASSKQGGSGANVLTF
J: TRBJ2-7; D: -; V: TRBV30; size: few; DNA: TGTGCCTGGAGTGTTACCACTCTCTACGAGCAGTACTTC; CDR3: CAWSVTTLYEQYF
J: TRBJ1-2; D: -; V: TRBV7-9; size: -; DNA: TGTGCCAGCAGCGGAGGACACAAGATCTATGGCTACACCTTC; CDR3: CASSGGHKIYGYTF
J: TRBJ2-1; D: TRBD2; V: TRBV2; size: -; DNA: TGTGCCAGCAGGCTACTAGCGGGGGCTGGGTTCTTC; CDR3: CASRLLAGAGFF
J: TRBJ1-1; D: -; V: TRBV12-3/TRBV12-4; size: -; DNA: TGTGCCAGCAGTTTAAGTCTGCGGGGCACTGAAGCTTTCTTT; CDR3: CASSLSLRGTEAFF
J: TRBJ1-1; D: TRBD1; V: TRBV18; size: -; DNA: TGTGCCAGCTCACCATGGGACAGGGGGCGAAGTGAAGCTTTCTTT; CDR3: CASSPWDRGRSEAFF
J: TRBJ2-7; D: TRBD2; V: TRBV7-9; size: few; DNA: TGTGCCAGCAGCGGGGGACTAGCGGGAGCCGACGAGCAGTACTTC; CDR3: CASSGGLAGADEQYF
J: TRBJ1-5; D: -; V: TRBV27; size: -; DNA: TGTGCCAGCAGTTTAAAGGGCCGCAATCAGCCCCAGCATTTT; CDR3: CASSLKGRNQPQHF
J: TRBJ2-3; D: -; V: TRBV20-1; size: many; DNA: TGCAGTGCTAGTCGACGGGAGCAAGGCACAGATACGCAGTATTTT; CDR3: CSASRREQGTDTQYF
J: TRBJ1-2; D: -; V: TRBV7-9; size: -; DNA: TGTGCCAGCAGCTTTCCGGACTATGGCTACACCTTC; CDR3: CASSFPDYGYTF
J: TRBJ1-1; D: TRBD1; V: TRBV5-1; size: -; DNA: TGCGCCAGCAGCTTACAGGGGAGGGTCGAAGCTTTCTTT; CDR3: CASSLQGRVEAFF
J: TRBJ1-1; D: -; V: TRBV7-2; size: few; DNA: TGTGCCAGCAGCTCCTATGACCGGGAAGCTTTCTTT; CDR3: CASSSYDREAFF
J: TRBJ2-1; D: -; V: TRBV7-2; size: few; DNA: TGTGCCAGCAGCACTAGGGTAGGACTACCAAACAATGAGCAGTTCTTC; CDR3: CASSTRVGLPNNEQFF
J: TRBJ1-4; D: -; V: TRBV6-2/TRBV6-3; size: few; DNA: TGTGCCAGCAGTGTCTATGAAAAACTGTTTTTT; CDR3: CASSVYEKLFF
J: TRBJ1-1; D: -; V: TRBV4-3; size: -; DNA: TGCGCCAGCAGCCAAGAAATGCGGGGGGGTGAAGCTTTCTTT; CDR3: CASSQEMRGGEAFF